A selection of T cell receptor beta chains follows, all from one sample in a study of shared clonotypes between healthy human individuals. Only in-frame clones appear in the TCRdb table, and some are missing; sequencing was by immunoSEQ multiplex PCR. The sample includes approximately 100,000 clones, under 80% seen only once; the top ten take more than 40%. The sequencing input was memory CD8+ T cells sorted from blood. Receptors were obtained from a man between 25 and 39 years old in good health. CDR3s include the opening cysteine and the closing phenylalanine or tryptophan. Fields, in order: D gene, clone size, J gene, V gene, CDR3 protein, CDR3 DNA. D genes are given only for firm matches. The size field is filled for only some rows; it gives once, few, many or a size class.

D: NA; size: few; J: TRBJ2-7; V: TRBV7-2; CDR3: CASSVTSNRIHEQYF; DNA: TGTGCCAGCAGCGTCACAAGCAATAGGATCCACGAGCAGTACTTC
D: TRBD1; size: NA; J: TRBJ2-5; V: TRBV7-6; CDR3: CASSHPSRDRETQYF; DNA: TGTGCCAGCAGCCACCCGAGTCGGGACAGAGAGACCCAGTACTTC
D: TRBD2; size: NA; J: TRBJ2-1; V: TRBV5-5; CDR3: CASSRTSGFNEQFF; DNA: TGTGCCAGCAGCCGGACTAGCGGCTTCAATGAGCAGTTCTTC
D: NA; size: NA; J: TRBJ1-1; V: TRBV5-1; CDR3: CASSPGGARAEAFF; DNA: TGCGCCAGCAGCCCGGGGGGGGCGAGGGCTGAAGCTTTCTTT
D: TRBD1; size: NA; J: TRBJ1-5; V: TRBV2; CDR3: CASSPTGGPGNQPQHF; DNA: TGTGCCAGCAGTCCGACAGGGGGCCCAGGCAATCAGCCCCAGCATTTT
D: NA; size: NA; J: TRBJ2-3; V: TRBV15; CDR3: CATSPRRGSADTQYF; DNA: TGTGCCACCAGCCCCAGGCGAGGTTCGGCAGATACGCAGTATTTT
D: TRBD2; size: NA; J: TRBJ2-7; V: TRBV28; CDR3: CASSPGLANSYEQYF; DNA: TGTGCCAGCAGCCCGGGACTAGCGAACTCCTACGAGCAGTACTTC
D: TRBD1; size: NA; J: TRBJ2-5; V: TRBV9; CDR3: CASSGQGFETQYF; DNA: TGTGCCAGCAGCGGACAGGGGTTTGAGACCCAGTACTTC
D: NA; size: NA; J: TRBJ2-1; V: TRBV19; CDR3: CASRFSYSSYNEQFF; DNA: TGTGCCAGTAGGTTCTCTTATAGCTCCTACAATGAGCAGTTCTTC
D: NA; size: few; J: TRBJ2-2; V: TRBV28; CDR3: CARQLAGTNTGELFF; DNA: TGTGCCCGCCAGCTGGCAGGGACGAACACCGGGGAGCTGTTTTTT
D: TRBD1; size: NA; J: TRBJ2-3; V: TRBV6-4; CDR3: CASSAGTGTDTQYF; DNA: TGTGCCAGCAGTGCCGGGACAGGGACAGATACGCAGTATTTT
D: NA; size: NA; J: TRBJ1-2; V: TRBV4-3; CDR3: CASSQDNPTLYGYTF; DNA: TGCGCCAGCAGCCAAGATAACCCAACCCTCTATGGCTACACCTTC
D: TRBD2; size: NA; J: TRBJ2-2; V: TRBV11-2; CDR3: CASSQMKRGSTMTGELFF; DNA: TGTGCCAGCAGCCAAATGAAGCGGGGCAGCACTATGACCGGGGAGCTGTTTTTT
D: NA; size: NA; J: TRBJ2-2; V: TRBV2; CDR3: CASNGGRDTGELFF; DNA: TGTGCCAGCAACGGGGGCCGGGACACCGGGGAGCTGTTTTTT
D: TRBD2; size: NA; J: TRBJ2-5; V: TRBV5-6; CDR3: CASSLASSGSGETQYF; DNA: TGTGCCAGCAGCTTGGCCAGTAGCGGGAGCGGGGAGACCCAGTACTTC
D: TRBD1; size: NA; J: TRBJ2-7; V: TRBV6-6; CDR3: CASSYGNRGHSYEQYF; DNA: TGTGCCAGCAGTTACGGTAACAGGGGGCATTCGTACGAGCAGTACTTC
D: TRBD1; size: NA; J: TRBJ1-1; V: TRBV6-1; CDR3: CATRTGLNTEAFF; DNA: TGTGCCACCCGGACAGGGCTGAACACTGAAGCTTTCTTT
D: NA; size: many; J: TRBJ2-7; V: TRBV1; CDR3: CTSSHVQRTSGSLYSYEQYF; DNA: TGCACCAGCAGCCATGTACAAAGGACTAGCGGGAGCCTATACTCCTACGAGCAGTACTTC
D: NA; size: few; J: TRBJ1-5; V: TRBV9; CDR3: CASSVGGYSNQPQHF; DNA: TGTGCCAGCAGCGTAGGGGGTTATAGCAATCAGCCCCAGCATTTT
D: NA; size: NA; J: TRBJ1-4; V: TRBV25-1; CDR3: CASSEGWQNPGEKLFF; DNA: TGTGCCAGCAGTGAGGGTTGGCAGAACCCCGGGGAAAAACTGTTTTTT
D: TRBD2; size: NA; J: TRBJ2-1; V: TRBV2; CDR3: CASSGWTSGKNNEQFF; DNA: TGTGCCAGCAGCGGGTGGACTAGCGGGAAGAACAATGAGCAGTTCTTC
D: TRBD1; size: few; J: TRBJ2-3; V: TRBV7-6; CDR3: CASSSGQGTDTQYF; DNA: TGTGCCAGCAGCTCGGGACAGGGTACAGATACGCAGTATTTT
D: NA; size: NA; J: TRBJ2-7; V: TRBV6-1; CDR3: CASIVNYEQYF; DNA: TGTGCCAGCATTGTTAACTACGAGCAGTACTTC
D: NA; size: NA; J: TRBJ2-3; V: TRBV5-1; CDR3: CASRSSDSTDTQYF; DNA: TGCGCCAGCAGGTCGTCCGACAGCACAGATACGCAGTATTTT
D: NA; size: few; J: TRBJ2-3; V: TRBV6-5; CDR3: CASSYSLRTSVDTQYF; DNA: TGTGCCAGCAGTTACTCGCTGCGGACCTCGGTAGATACGCAGTATTTT
D: NA; size: NA; J: TRBJ2-1; V: TRBV27; CDR3: CASSLGGSSYNEQFF; DNA: TGTGCCAGCAGTCTAGGTGGGAGCTCCTACAATGAGCAGTTCTTC
D: TRBD2; size: NA; J: TRBJ2-1; V: TRBV28; CDR3: CATGLAGGLNEQFF; DNA: TGTGCCACCGGACTAGCGGGAGGGCTCAATGAGCAGTTCTTC
D: NA; size: NA; J: TRBJ1-4; V: TRBV18; CDR3: CASSPPQNEKLFF; DNA: TGTGCCAGCTCACCTCCCCAAAATGAAAAACTGTTTTTT
D: NA; size: few; J: TRBJ1-2; V: TRBV7-6; CDR3: CASSLSALYGYTF; DNA: TGTGCCAGCAGCTTATCAGCACTCTATGGCTACACCTTC
D: TRBD2; size: NA; J: TRBJ2-1; V: TRBV10-1; CDR3: CASSELTSGLYNEQFF; DNA: TGCGCCAGCAGTGAACTTACTAGCGGCCTCTACAATGAGCAGTTCTTC
D: NA; size: NA; J: TRBJ1-5; V: TRBV27; CDR3: CASSLSPSSPQHF; DNA: TGTGCCAGCAGTTTATCTCCCAGTAGCCCCCAGCATTTT
D: TRBD1; size: once; J: TRBJ2-5; V: TRBV10-3; CDR3: CAIKGDRVKGETQYF; DNA: TGTGCCATCAAAGGGGACAGGGTCAAAGGGGAGACCCAGTACTTC
D: NA; size: NA; J: TRBJ2-6; V: TRBV25-1; CDR3: CASSIRSTGQSRANVLTF; DNA: TGTGCCAGCAGTATACGCTCAACTGGACAAAGTCGGGCCAACGTCCTGACTTTC
D: TRBD1; size: NA; J: TRBJ1-3; V: TRBV5-8; CDR3: CASSFNRGSGNTIYF; DNA: TGTGCCAGCAGCTTTAACAGGGGCTCTGGAAACACCATATATTTT
D: NA; size: few; J: TRBJ2-1; V: TRBV6-1; CDR3: CASSPLAGNYNEQFF; DNA: TGTGCCAGCAGCCCACTCGCGGGAAACTACAATGAGCAGTTCTTC
D: NA; size: once; J: TRBJ2-7; V: TRBV6-6; CDR3: CASSYLRDAYEQYF; DNA: TGTGCCAGCAGTTACCTACGGGACGCCTACGAGCAGTACTTC
D: TRBD1; size: NA; J: TRBJ1-5; V: TRBV7-9; CDR3: CASSLDRGRNQPQHF; DNA: TGTGCCAGCAGCTTAGACAGGGGGCGAAATCAGCCCCAGCATTTT
D: NA; size: NA; J: TRBJ2-2; V: TRBV4-2; CDR3: CASSQGGAGYANTGELFF; DNA: TGTGCCAGCAGCCAAGGGGGGGCGGGCTACGCGAACACCGGGGAGCTGTTTTTT
D: NA; size: NA; J: TRBJ1-2; V: TRBV9; CDR3: CASSARRNYGYTF; DNA: TGTGCCAGCAGCGCCCGGCGGAACTATGGCTACACCTTC
D: NA; size: NA; J: TRBJ2-7; V: TRBV15; CDR3: CATSPQAAKTYEQYF; DNA: TGTGCCACCAGTCCTCAGGCAGCCAAAACCTACGAGCAGTACTTC
D: NA; size: NA; J: TRBJ2-5; V: TRBV29-1; CDR3: CSVVTDNQETQYF; DNA: TGCAGCGTTGTCACAGACAACCAAGAGACCCAGTACTTC
D: NA; size: NA; J: TRBJ2-7; V: TRBV5-5; CDR3: CASSSGPTRLVGRYEQYF; DNA: TGTGCCAGCAGCTCGGGGCCTACGAGACTAGTTGGTAGGTACGAGCAGTACTTC
D: NA; size: NA; J: TRBJ1-1; V: TRBV25-1; CDR3: CASSEYNARVIPEAFF; DNA: TGTGCCAGCAGTGAATATAATGCCAGGGTAATTCCTGAAGCTTTCTTT
D: TRBD2; size: NA; J: TRBJ2-5; V: TRBV7-9; CDR3: CASSRGAGGRETQYF; DNA: TGTGCCAGCAGCCGGGGGGCGGGAGGAAGAGAGACCCAGTACTTC
D: NA; size: few; J: TRBJ1-2; V: TRBV7-9; CDR3: CASSLGGWDYGYTF; DNA: TGTGCCAGCAGCTTAGGAGGGTGGGACTATGGCTACACCTTC
D: TRBD2; size: NA; J: TRBJ2-7; V: TRBV9; CDR3: CASSVEGLAGSYEQYF; DNA: TGTGCCAGCAGCGTGGAGGGACTAGCGGGCTCCTACGAGCAGTACTTC
D: TRBD2; size: NA; J: TRBJ2-1; V: TRBV4-1; CDR3: CASSQGASGRVAQFF; DNA: TGCGCCAGCAGCCAAGGGGCTAGCGGGAGGGTCGCGCAGTTCTTC
D: NA; size: NA; J: TRBJ2-6; V: TRBV7-9; CDR3: CASSSGRSSGANVLTF; DNA: TGTGCCAGCAGCTCAGGGCGTAGCTCTGGGGCCAACGTCCTGACTTTC
D: NA; size: NA; J: TRBJ1-1; V: TRBV4-1; CDR3: CASSQDSRATYGAFF; DNA: TGCGCCAGCAGCCAAGATTCTCGGGCGACCTATGGAGCTTTCTTT
D: TRBD2; size: NA; J: TRBJ2-7; V: TRBV2; CDR3: CASRNPSGSAHEQYF; DNA: TGTGCCAGCAGGAATCCAAGCGGGAGCGCGCACGAGCAGTACTTC
D: TRBD1; size: NA; J: TRBJ2-1; V: TRBV7-2; CDR3: CASSYRGVFLNEQFF; DNA: TGTGCCAGCAGCTACAGGGGGGTTTTCCTCAATGAGCAGTTCTTC
D: TRBD2; size: NA; J: TRBJ2-2; V: TRBV5-1; CDR3: CASTQGGGRTGELFF; DNA: TGCGCCAGCACTCAGGGCGGCGGGAGGACCGGGGAGCTGTTTTTT
D: NA; size: NA; J: TRBJ1-5; V: TRBV6-1; CDR3: CASSEDLRAGSNQPQHF; DNA: TGTGCCAGCAGTGAAGATCTCAGGGCGGGGAGCAATCAGCCCCAGCATTTT
D: TRBD2; size: NA; J: TRBJ2-5; V: TRBV28; CDR3: CASSKGLAGSASFWTQYF; DNA: TGTGCCAGCAGTAAGGGACTAGCGGGAAGCGCGTCGTTTTGGACCCAGTACTTC
D: TRBD2; size: NA; J: TRBJ2-3; V: TRBV6-1; CDR3: CASSPWEGQGDTQYF; DNA: TGTGCCAGCAGCCCGTGGGAGGGGCAAGGAGATACGCAGTATTTT